This T cell receptor (beta chain) was profiled in a study of T cell changes during pregnancy in multiple sclerosis. A single count supports this clone. This table comes from immunoSEQ multiplex PCR, and its TCRdb copy is limited to in-frame clones, with some not included. The profile shows roughly 70,000 clones, almost 95% of them singletons. The clonotype comes from a female donor in good health, enrolled as a control in a pregnancy study. The sample here was peripheral blood, taken in the third trimester of pregnancy.

The CDR3 nucleotides are TGTGCCAGCAGTCTTCAGCGGGAGGTTGGGTTCTTC. Translation gives CASSLQREVGFF. The chain is built from TRBV28 and TRBJ2-1, with 9 bases matching TRBD2. After removal of 5 bases from V and 15 bases from J, the junction contained 8 bases not matched to a gene. The V gene's germline CDR1 is MDHEN and CDR2 SYDVKM. The CDR3 covers 12 residues.